In this sample, the clone carrying this T cell receptor (beta chain) turned up a few times. In the authors' methods: Estimation of nucleated cell counts was performed using reference gene primer amplification. The table came from immunoSEQ multiplex PCR; TCRdb's copy has only in-frame clones and leaves some out. Clone size and V and J calls were adopted from that table, with D and trimming inferred from the DNA. The table shows 180,000 or so clones, with more than 75% occurring only once. This sample was taken from a study of blood T cell repertoires in COVID-19. The overall study: The United States, Italy and Spain provided the acute and convalescent COVID-19 samples. Nucleic acid was either cDNA or gDNA, and it came from T cells, B-cell-depleted T cells, or PBMCs.

Looked up from germline, CDR1 is SGHAT and CDR2 is FQNNGV. Trimming shortened V by 1 base and J by 6 bases, and 13 bases separated the two germline ends. The CDR3 runs 14 residues. The sequence was collected from a middle-aged man with active or convalescent COVID-19. The sequencing input was peripheral blood. V gene TRBV11-2 combines with J gene TRBJ2-7, with D possibly TRBD2 on 5 matching bases. CDR3 loop: CASSLGGLASEQYF. The CDR3 DNA reads as TGTGCCAGCAGCTTAGGAGGGCTTGCGAGCGAGCAGTACTTC.